The 15 T cell receptor beta chains reported below all come from one sample, sequenced in a study of cytomegalovirus exposure and HLA in healthy donors. The PCR made use of 60 Vbeta and 13 Jbeta primers. Assay used: immunoSEQ multiplex PCR; TCRdb lists only in-frame clones, some missing. The sample gives approximately 170,000 clones, approximately 78% of which show up once; approximately 2.4% is in the top ten. Sequencing was done on a sample of PBMCs. Every receptor here comes from a male donor in good health and CMV-seronegative.

The chain employs TRBV30 and TRBJ2-4, with 9 positions matching TRBD1. The CDR3 has 15 residues. Germline-derived CDR1 and CDR2 are GTSNPN and SVGIG (reference sequence). After removal of 6 bases from V and 1 base from J, the junction contained 7 bases not matched to a gene. The CDR3 here is CACSTGQGAKNIQYF. DNA of the CDR3: TGTGCCTGCTCGACAGGACAGGGGGCCAAAAACATTCAGTACTTC.

The chain links TRBV13 to TRBJ1-2; TRBD1 agrees at 11 bases. CDR1 is PRHDT, CDR2 FYEKMQ, per germline (reference sequence). The CDR3 consists of 15 residues. J was trimmed by 5 bases and V by 1 base; bases with no gene match: 3. The CDR3 spells CASSLVGTGGYGYTF. CDR3 sequence (DNA): TGTGCCAGCAGCTTAGTAGGGACAGGGGGTTATGGCTACACCTTC.

CDR3 DNA sequence: TGTGCCAGTAGTACAGGAGGGAGGGGACCCCAGCATTTT. The encoded protein is CASSTGGRGPQHF. V is TRBV19 and J is TRBJ1-5, with D tentatively TRBD1 (5 bases). CDR1 LNHDA and CDR2 SQIVND come from the germline V gene (reference sequence). The CDR3 is 13 residues long. The ends were cut back, 4 bases at V and 10 bases at J, with 14 bases in the middle. Combining the CDR3 with reference TRBV19 and TRBJ1-5 gives the whole variable domain DGGITQSPKYLFRKEGQNVTLSCEQNLNHDAMYWYRQDPGQGLRLIYYSQIVNDFQKGDIAEGYSVSREKKESFPLTVTSAQKNPTAFYLCASSTGGRGPQHFGDGTRLSIL.

This chain connects TRBV5-1 to TRBJ2-1; 9 positions agree with TRBD1. Germline CDR1 SGHRS, CDR2 YFSETQ. V trimming: 4 bases; J trimming: 2 bases; junction bases outside the gene matches: 4. The CDR3 covers 15 residues. DNA for the CDR3: TGCGCCAGCAGCCAGGACAGGGGACCCTACAATGAGCAGTTCTTC. It is translated as CASSQDRGPYNEQFF.

This chain uses TRBV30 with TRBJ2-7, with 10 bases matching TRBD2. Germline-derived CDR1 and CDR2 are GTSNPN and SVGIG (reference sequence). V dropped 1 base and J dropped 6; count of bases not matched to a gene: 12. This CDR3 contains 16 residues. In DNA, the CDR3 is TGTGCCTGGAGTGCCCTTAGCGGGGGGCCCCCAAGCGAGCAGTACTTC. It is translated as CAWSALSGGPPSEQYF. The variable domain in full, completed from reference TRBV30 and TRBJ2-7, reads SQTIHQWPATLVQPVGSPLSLECTVEGTSNPNLYWYRQAAGRGLQLLFYSVGIGQISSEVPQNLSASRPQDRQFILSSKKLLLSDSGFYLCAWSALSGGPPSEQYFGPGTRLTVT.

The V gene is TRBV9, the J gene TRBJ1-1; 9 nucleotides match TRBD1. The V gene's germline CDR1 is SGDLS and CDR2 YYNGEE. This CDR3 is built from 16 residues. V was pared by 7 bases and J by 8 bases, with 18 bases of the junction left unmatched. Here the CDR3 DNA reads TGTGCCAGCGGGAAGGGGGGGACAGGGATTATATTCGAAGCTTTCTTT. Translation gives CASGKGGTGIIFEAFF.

This clone came up once. V gene TRBV19 combines with J gene TRBJ1-5; no clear D gene. The CDR3 has 14 amino acids. CDR1 and CDR2 from the germline V gene are LNHDA and SQIVND (reference sequence). V dropped 8 bases and J dropped 9 bases, with 20 bases sitting between them. The CDR3 coding sequence is TGTGCCAGTTCCCTCGGACTAGAAGAGGCGCCCCAGCATTTT. Its translation is CASSLGLEEAPQHF.

This clone turned up a few times. V and J are TRBV5-1 and TRBJ2-7; tentatively, D is TRBD1 (7 bases). The CDR3 covers 15 residues. V lost 2 bases and J lost 5, with 17 bases in between. Germline-derived CDR1 and CDR2 are SGHRS and YFSETQ. As DNA, the CDR3 is TGCGCCAGCAGCTTTACAGGGGACCCGGGGGACGAGCAGTACTTC. Translation gives CASSFTGDPGDEQYF.

This rearrangement joins TRBV29-1 to TRBJ2-7; 12 bases are shared with TRBD2. The germline gives CDR1 SQVTM, CDR2 ANQGSEA. The CDR3 is 16 residues long. V trimming: 6 bases; J trimming: 5 bases; junction bases outside the gene matches: 14. The CDR3 region is CSVGGLAGGSRDEQYF. CDR3 coding DNA: TGCAGCGTCGGGGGTCTAGCGGGAGGGTCGCGCGACGAGCAGTACTTC.

V is TRBV7-9 and J is TRBJ1-2, with TRBD1 matching 10 bases. The CDR3 runs 15 residues. The V and J ends lost 5 bases and 6 bases, in that order; junction bases with no gene match: 9. From germline, CDR1 is SEHNR and CDR2 FQNEAQ (reference sequence). The CDR3 sequence: CASSPMGTGDNGYTF. In DNA, the CDR3 is TGTGCCAGCAGCCCGATGGGGACAGGGGACAATGGCTACACCTTC.

The chain carries TRBV28 and TRBJ1-5, with D possibly TRBD1 on 6 matching bases. The V and J ends lost 3 bases and 6 bases respectively, with 9 bases between them. The germline CDR1 and CDR2 sequences are MDHEN and SYDVKM. The CDR3 sequence is 13 residues long. CDR3 region: CASSFRRGQPQHF. As DNA, the CDR3 is TGTGCCAGCAGTTTCCGCAGGGGTCAGCCCCAGCATTTT.

This clone was seen a single time. Written as DNA, the CDR3 is TGTGCCAGCAGCTTAGGTCCGAGTAGTAGCGAGCAGTACTTC. It yields the protein CASSLGPSSSEQYF. This chain uses TRBV7-6 with TRBJ2-7; D uncertain. Germline lookup yields CDR1 SGHVS and CDR2 FNYEAQ. V lost 1 base, J lost 6 bases, and 13 bases lay in between. This CDR3 comprises 14 residues.

The genes are TRBV9 and TRBJ2-3, with D unclear. From germline, CDR1 is SGDLS and CDR2 YYNGEE. The CDR3 has 13 amino acids. The ends were cut back, 0 bases at V and 2 bases at J, with 4 bases in the middle. The CDR3 loop is CASSVDITDTQYF. In DNA form, the CDR3 reads TGTGCCAGCAGCGTAGACATCACAGATACGCAGTATTTT. The complete variable domain, with remaining parts taken from reference TRBV9 and TRBJ2-3, reads DSGVTQTPKHLITATGQRVTLRCSPRSGDLSVYWYQQSLDQGLQFLIQYYNGEERAKGNILERFSAQQFPDLHSELNLSSLELGDSALYFCASSVDITDTQYFGPGTRLTVL.

The rearrangement joins TRBV30 to TRBJ2-5; D is perhaps TRBD2 (5 bases). The CDR3 sequence is 13 residues long. Trimming stripped 3 bases from V and 9 bases from J, with 17 bases between. Germline V CDR1 and CDR2: GTSNPN, SVGIG (reference sequence). CDR3 amino acids: CAWRENVEESQYF. Here the CDR3 DNA reads TGTGCCTGGAGGGAGAACGTGGAGGAATCCCAGTACTTC.

The rearrangement uses TRBV19 and TRBJ2-1, with TRBD2 identical over 11 bases. This CDR3 has 17 amino acids. CDR1 is LNHDA, CDR2 SQIVND, per germline (reference sequence). V lost 8 bases to trimming and J lost 0 bases; unmatched junction nucleotides: 9. The CDR3 sequence is CASESGTSGLSYNEQFF. Written as DNA, the CDR3 is TGTGCCAGTGAATCCGGGACTAGCGGCCTCTCCTACAATGAGCAGTTCTTC.